This paragraph covers one T cell receptor (beta chain) sequence. Its antigen is still unknown. The data stem from a study of cytomegalovirus exposure and HLA in healthy donors. Regarding the study as a whole: Usually a TCR sequence was rare, but some public TCRs were found in many donors.

PCR involved 60 Vbeta and 13 Jbeta primers. Repertoires were generated with immunoSEQ multiplex PCR, while TCRdb's copy carries only in-frame clones and drops some. The sample records approximately 120,000 clones, more than 60% being singletons. The CDR3 contains 16 residues. Trimming removed 1 base from V and 0 bases from J, with 11 bases in between. In germline, CDR1 is LGHNA, CDR2 YNFKEQ. Material for sequencing was PBMCs. This sequence originates from a woman between 50 and 59 years old in good health and CMV-seropositive. V is TRBV4-2 and J is TRBJ2-3; perhaps TRBD1 as D (6 bases). Here the CDR3 reads CASSQAHRVSTDTQYF. The CDR3 DNA is TGTGCCAGCAGCCAAGCCCACAGGGTAAGCACAGATACGCAGTATTTT.